These 28 T cell receptor beta chains share one sample of origin, sequenced in a study of blood T cell repertoires in COVID-19. Measured with immunoSEQ multiplex PCR; TCRdb has only the in-frame clones, and not every one. The table lists 100,000 to 150,000 clones, approximately 81% of them singletons. The sequenced sample was peripheral blood. The origin of the receptors is a woman in her fifties or sixties with active or convalescent COVID-19.

V gene TRBV4-2 combines with J gene TRBJ2-3; 9 bases agree with TRBD2. Trimming cost V 1 base and J 1 base; bases outside gene matches: 6. This CDR3 contains 17 residues. Germline CDR1 LGHNA, CDR2 YNFKEQ. Written as DNA, the CDR3 is TGTGCCAGCAGCCAAGGAATAGCGGGAGCGGGCACAGATACGCAGTATTTT. Encoded protein: CASSQGIAGAGTDTQYF.

The chain links TRBV6-2 or TRBV6-3 to TRBJ1-2, with TRBD1 identical over 8 bases. Germline V gives CDR1 MNHEY, CDR2 SVGEGT. Losses at the gene ends were 5 bases for V and 2 bases for J; bases not matched to a gene: 4. The CDR3 extends over 14 amino acids. Here the CDR3 DNA reads TGTGCCAGCAGTCGGGGACAGGACAACTATGGCTACACCTTC. Protein product: CASSRGQDNYGYTF.

The CDR3 protein is CASTRQGEGYGYTF. Here the CDR3 DNA reads TGTGCCAGCACCCGACAGGGGGAAGGATATGGCTACACCTTC. The chain combines TRBV28 with TRBJ1-2; 9 bases are shared with TRBD1. Looked up from germline, CDR1 is MDHEN and CDR2 is SYDVKM. The CDR3 length is 14 residues. J lost 5 bases, V lost 7 bases, and 8 bases had no gene match.

This clone was picked up a small number of times. The J gene is TRBJ1-2, the V gene TRBV3-1 (or the pseudogene TRBV3-2); D is ambiguous. Germline CDR1 reads LGHDT; CDR2 reads YNNKEL (reference sequence). This CDR3 has 11 amino acids. Trimming left V 3 bases short and J 7 bases short, with 6 bases between. CDR3 loop: CASSQGLGYTF. In DNA form, the CDR3 reads TGTGCCAGCAGCCAGGGCCTTGGCTACACCTTC.

The rearrangement joins TRBV3-1 (or the pseudogene TRBV3-2) to TRBJ2-3; D unclear. Trimming removed 0 bases at V and 6 bases at J, with 7 bases between. In germline, CDR1 is LGHDT, CDR2 YNNKEL (reference sequence). This CDR3 region has 13 residues. In DNA, the CDR3 is TGTGCCAGCAGCCAAGATTGGCGGGATACGCAGTATTTT. The encoded protein is CASSQDWRDTQYF.

The chain links TRBV10-3 to TRBJ1-1; 7 bases line up with TRBD1. This CDR3 is built from 13 residues. The J segment lost 3 bases and the V segment lost 9 bases, leaving 7 bases of the junction unmatched. From germline, CDR1 is ENHRY and CDR2 SYGVKD. In DNA form, the CDR3 reads TGTGCCATTAAGACAGGGTGGGACACTGAAGCTTTCTTT. Protein: CAIKTGWDTEAFF.

This rearrangement joins TRBV12-1 to TRBJ1-1; whether TRBD1, the table's D call, matches the DNA was not checked. TRBV12-1 is tagged as a pseudogene. The CDR3 contains 15 residues. CDR3 sequence reads: CASSFKNSPGTEAFF. CDR3 sequence (DNA): TGTGCCAGCAGCTTCAAAAATTCGCCAGGGACTGAAGCTTTCTTT.

The sample holds a few counts of this clone. The chain combines TRBV27 with TRBJ2-7, with 7 positions matching TRBD1. The CDR3 has 14 residues. Unmatched junction bases numbered 6, after V lost 4 bases and J lost 3 bases. Germline CDR1 reads MNHEY; CDR2 reads SMNVEV (reference sequence). The CDR3 DNA reads as TGTGCCAGCAGTTCCCGGACAGGAAACTACGAGCAGTACTTC. Translation gives CASSSRTGNYEQYF.

This clone was counted between two and nine times. This chain uses TRBV14 with TRBJ1-2; TRBD1 matches 11 bases. V was pared by 5 bases and J by 5 bases, with 7 bases of the junction left unmatched. The CDR3 runs 15 residues. Germline-derived CDR1 and CDR2 are SGHDN and FVKESK. In nucleotides, the CDR3 is TGTGCCAGCAGCTTGCCGGGACAGGGGGGGTATGGCTACACCTTC. As protein: CASSLPGQGGYGYTF. Together with reference TRBV14 and TRBJ1-2, the CDR3 gives the full variable domain: EAGVTQFPSHSVIEKGQTVTLRCDPISGHDNLYWYRRVMGKEIKFLLHFVKESKQDESGMPNNRFLAERTGGTYSTLKVQPAELEDSGVYFCASSLPGQGGYGYTFGSGTRLTVV.

The chain combines TRBV9 with TRBJ1-1; TRBD1 matches at 7 bases. J was trimmed by 4 bases and V by 4 bases; bases with no gene match: 7. The length of the CDR3 is 14 residues. Germline CDR1 and CDR2: SGDLS and YYNGEE. The CDR3 reads CASSPSPGGTEAFF. DNA of the CDR3: TGTGCCAGCAGCCCCTCGCCAGGGGGCACTGAAGCTTTCTTT.

The chain couples TRBV6-6 to TRBJ1-1; 8 bases align to TRBD1. Trimming cost V 4 bases and J 11 bases; bases outside gene matches: 3. Germline V gives CDR1 MNHNY, CDR2 SVGAGI (reference sequence). The CDR3 length is 11 residues. In nucleotides, the CDR3 is TGTGCCAGCAGTTTGGGACAGGAGGCTTTCTTT. Its protein product is CASSLGQEAFF.

The chain has TRBV19 and TRBJ2-5; 12 bases align to TRBD2. The CDR3 runs 16 residues. The germline CDR1 and CDR2 sequences are LNHDA and SQIVND (reference sequence). V gave up 8 bases and J gave up 3 bases; unmatched junction bases: 10. In nucleotides, the CDR3 is TGTGCCAGTTCCCTCCTAGCGGGGGGGCCGGAAGAGACCCAGTACTTC. It yields the protein CASSLLAGGPEETQYF.

This clone was recorded once. CDR3 protein: CASSPGPSSTDTQYF. DNA for the CDR3: TGTGCCAGCAGCCCTGGGCCCTCCAGCACAGATACGCAGTATTTT. The chain recombines TRBV11-2 with TRBJ2-3; D remains unclear. CDR1 is SGHAT and CDR2 is FQNNGV in the germline V gene. This CDR3 is built from 15 residues. V lost 5 bases and J lost 0, with 12 bases in between.

The chain employs TRBV7-9 and TRBJ2-2; 7 nucleotides align to TRBD2. Germline CDR1 SEHNR, CDR2 FQNEAQ (reference sequence). This CDR3 spans 14 amino acids. After removal of 10 bases from V and 4 bases from J, the junction contained 9 bases not matched to a gene. CDR3 in amino acids: CANSRDYITGELFF. CDR3 DNA: TGTGCCAACTCCCGGGACTATATCACCGGGGAGCTGTTTTTT.

The chain links TRBV30 to TRBJ1-1, with unresolved D. CDR3 length equals 14 residues. The germline V and J ends were trimmed by 0 bases and 1 base, with 9 bases remaining between them. The germline CDR1 and CDR2 sequences are GTSNPN and SVGIG (reference sequence). The CDR3 DNA sequence: TGTGCCTGGAGTGTTTCGGACTGGAACACTGAAGCTTTCTTT. Translation: CAWSVSDWNTEAFF.

CDR3 DNA sequence: TGTGCCTGGAGTCGCGGGGTCACAGATACGCAGTATTTT. Its translation is CAWSRGVTDTQYF. This rearrangement joins TRBV30 to TRBJ2-3; possibly TRBD2 for D (6 bases). This CDR3 has 13 residues. Trimming stripped 2 bases from V and 2 bases from J, with 8 bases between. The germline V gene has CDR1 GTSNPN and CDR2 SVGIG (reference sequence).

The V gene is TRBV10-3, the J gene TRBJ2-7; 11 bases match TRBD1. CDR3 length: 15 amino acids. V trimming: 0 bases; J trimming: 7 bases; junction bases outside the gene matches: 5. The germline V gene has CDR1 ENHRY and CDR2 SYGVKD. The CDR3 is CAISESGTGGYEQYF. For the CDR3, the DNA is TGTGCCATCAGTGAGTCTGGGACAGGGGGATATGAGCAGTACTTC.

This chain joins TRBV6-6 and TRBJ2-5, with 12 positions matching TRBD2. The CDR3 consists of 13 residues. The V segment lost 8 bases and the J segment 4 bases; nucleotides outside the gene matches: 2. Germline V gives CDR1 MNHNY, CDR2 SVGAGI (reference sequence). CDR3 nucleotides: TGTGCCAGCCTAGCGGGGGGGAGAGAGACCCAGTACTTC. It specifies CASLAGGRETQYF.

This sequence joins TRBV7-2 and TRBJ1-6, with D uncertain. CDR1 and CDR2 from the germline V gene are SGHTA and FQGNSA. The CDR3 totals 16 residues. Trimming took 5 bases from V and 9 from J, leaving 20 bases between them. The CDR3 region has the DNA TGTGCCAGCAGCCCAGAGTTTGCGGATGATTTTTCACCCCTCCACTTT. It codes for CASSPEFADDFSPLHF.

The chain recombines TRBV5-1 with TRBJ1-1; D not resolved. Germline V gene data show CDR1 as SGHRS and CDR2 as YFSETQ. The CDR3 sequence is 14 residues long. V shed 4 bases and J shed 4 bases, with 14 bases lying between them. The CDR3 DNA is TGCGCCAGCAGCCCGACATCGTCGAGCACTGAAGCTTTCTTT. Amino acid sequence: CASSPTSSSTEAFF.

The rearrangement uses TRBV30 and TRBJ2-2; 8 bases are a match to TRBD1. This CDR3 is built from 16 residues. The trim removed 3 bases at V and 6 bases at J, leaving 12 bases unmatched. In germline, CDR1 is GTSNPN, CDR2 SVGIG (reference sequence). The CDR3 DNA is TGTGCCTGGAGGCATCGGACAGGGCGGGCAGCCGGGGAGCTGTTTTTT. Residues: CAWRHRTGRAAGELFF.

The chain uses TRBV12-3 or TRBV12-4 and TRBJ1-2; D is unresolved. The CDR3 sequence is 12 residues long. The germline V and J ends were trimmed by 7 bases and 3 bases, with 9 bases remaining between them. The CDR3 nucleotides are TGTGCCAGCACCTCGGGAGACTATGGCTACACCTTC. Translated, it gives CASTSGDYGYTF.

The V gene is TRBV6-5, the J gene TRBJ2-2; 11 nucleotides line up with TRBD2. The J segment lost 5 bases and the V segment lost 4 bases, leaving 0 bases of the junction unmatched. This CDR3 region has 14 residues. Germline CDR1 MNHEY, CDR2 SVGAGI. The CDR3 coding sequence is TGTGCCAGCAGTTGGACTAGCGGGACCGGGGAGCTGTTTTTT. Amino acids: CASSWTSGTGELFF.

The chain joins TRBV2 to TRBJ2-1, with D possibly TRBD1 on 5 matching bases. V was trimmed by 3 bases and J by 2 bases, leaving 14 bases between them. There are 16 residues in the CDR3. Germline-derived CDR1 and CDR2 are SNHLY and FYNNEI. The DNA of the CDR3 is TGTGCCAGCAGTGACCCGCTCAGGGTGGCCTACAATGAGCAGTTCTTC. Translating it yields CASSDPLRVAYNEQFF. The full variable domain, completed using reference TRBV2 and TRBJ2-1, is EPEVTQTPSHQVTQMGQEVILRCVPISNHLYFYWYRQILGQKVEFLVSFYNNEISEKSEIFDDQFSVERPDGSNFTLKIRSTKLEDSAMYFCASSDPLRVAYNEQFFGPGTRLTVL.

The V gene is TRBV30, the J gene TRBJ2-1, with TRBD1 matching over 11 bases. CDR3 size: 15 residues. V shed 0 bases and J 4 bases; nucleotides not matched to a gene: 2. Germline V gene lookup returns CDR1 GTSNPN and CDR2 SVGIG (reference sequence). The CDR3 spells CAWSVGQGAYNEQFF. The CDR3 DNA sequence: TGTGCCTGGAGTGTCGGACAGGGGGCTTACAATGAGCAGTTCTTC.

The chain couples TRBV6-2 or TRBV6-3 to TRBJ1-5; no clear D gene. Germline loops: CDR1 MNHEY, CDR2 SVGEGT. V lost 7 bases and J lost 6, with 13 bases in between. The CDR3 is 13 amino acids. CDR3 region: CASNPPRGQPQHF. The CDR3 region has the DNA TGTGCCAGCAACCCACCCCGGGGTCAGCCCCAGCATTTT.

The CDR3 DNA follows: TGTGCCACCCTCCCGACAGGGGTTATCAACGAGCAGTACTTC. Protein: CATLPTGVINEQYF. The J gene is TRBJ2-7, the V gene TRBV6-6, with 8 bases matching TRBD1. Germline V gene sequence: CDR1 MNHNY, CDR2 SVGAGI (reference sequence). The V segment lost 10 bases and the J segment 5 bases; nucleotides outside the gene matches: 13. This CDR3 region has 14 residues.

The J gene is TRBJ2-3, the V gene TRBV28; D is possibly TRBD1 (6 bases). V was trimmed by 7 bases and J by 2 bases, leaving 16 bases between them. CDR3 length equals 15 residues. CDR1 is MDHEN and CDR2 is SYDVKM in the germline V gene. CDR3 sequence: CASIKRQAFTDTQYF. In DNA form, the CDR3 reads TGTGCCAGCATCAAAAGACAGGCGTTCACAGATACGCAGTATTTT.